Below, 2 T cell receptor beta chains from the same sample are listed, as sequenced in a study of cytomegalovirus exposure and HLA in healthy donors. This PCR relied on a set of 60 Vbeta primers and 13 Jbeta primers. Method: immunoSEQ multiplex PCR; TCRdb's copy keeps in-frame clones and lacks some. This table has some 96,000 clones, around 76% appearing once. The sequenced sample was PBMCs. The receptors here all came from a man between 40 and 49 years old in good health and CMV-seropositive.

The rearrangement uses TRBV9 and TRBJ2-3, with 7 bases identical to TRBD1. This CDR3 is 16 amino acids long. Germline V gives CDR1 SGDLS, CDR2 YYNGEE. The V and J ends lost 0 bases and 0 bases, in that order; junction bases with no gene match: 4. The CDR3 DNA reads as TGTGCCAGCAGCGTAGGGACAGGTAGTAGCACAGATACGCAGTATTTT. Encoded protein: CASSVGTGSSTDTQYF.

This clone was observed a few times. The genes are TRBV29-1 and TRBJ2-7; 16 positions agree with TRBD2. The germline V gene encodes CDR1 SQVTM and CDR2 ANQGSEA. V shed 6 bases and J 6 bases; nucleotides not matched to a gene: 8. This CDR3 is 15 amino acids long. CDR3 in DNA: TGCAGCGTAGACGGGACTAGCGGGAGGGCCACCGAGCAGTACTTC. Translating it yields CSVDGTSGRATEQYF.